This TCR beta chain was sequenced in a study of shared clonotypes between healthy human individuals. The CDR3 sequence is 15 residues long. V lost 5 bases to trimming and J lost 0 bases, with 13 bases between them. CDR1 is LNHDA, CDR2 SQIVND, per germline (reference sequence). The CD4+ fraction was divided into a CD45RA+ naive subset and a CD45RA-negative memory subset. Assay used: immunoSEQ multiplex PCR; TCRdb lists only in-frame clones, some missing. This sample carries over a million clones, 70% to 80% of them seen once, and the ten largest clones take approximately 1.5%. The J gene is TRBJ1-2, the V gene TRBV19; D is ambiguous. Sequencing was performed on memory CD4+ T cells sorted from blood. Indicated subset: CD45RA-negative fraction. This clonotype was obtained from a man aged 18 to 30 in good health. The CDR3 DNA reads TGTGCCAGTAGTCGGGCCAACCCCACTAACTATGGCTACACCTTC. It specifies CASSRANPTNYGYTF.